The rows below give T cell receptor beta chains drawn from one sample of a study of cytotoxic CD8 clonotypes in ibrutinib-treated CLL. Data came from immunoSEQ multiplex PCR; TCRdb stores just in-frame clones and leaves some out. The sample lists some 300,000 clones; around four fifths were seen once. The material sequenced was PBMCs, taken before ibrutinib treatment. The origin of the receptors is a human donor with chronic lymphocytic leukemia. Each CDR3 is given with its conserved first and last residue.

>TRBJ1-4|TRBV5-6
CASSLVGQGSTNEKLFF
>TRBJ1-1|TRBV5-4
CASSLEMGNTEAFF
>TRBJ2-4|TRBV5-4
CASSLELAGAKNIQYF
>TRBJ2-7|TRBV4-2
CASSLAYRDSPYEQYF
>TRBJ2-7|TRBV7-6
CASSTTAAGVGYEQYF
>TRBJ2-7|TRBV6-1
CASSAGTGLEQYF
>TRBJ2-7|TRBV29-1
CSVLAASYEQYF
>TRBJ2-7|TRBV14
CASRQGSTNSYEQYF
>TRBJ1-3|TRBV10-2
CASSEQGHGNTIYF
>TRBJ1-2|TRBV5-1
CASSLQGERYGYTF
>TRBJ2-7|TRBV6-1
CASSERPLLRETLGEQYF
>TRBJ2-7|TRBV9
CASSVEPGSSYEQYF
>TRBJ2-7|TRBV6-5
CASSYVRGSYEQYF
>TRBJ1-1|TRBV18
CASSPPTGTWVTEAFF
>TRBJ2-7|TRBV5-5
CASSLAGGYSYEQYF
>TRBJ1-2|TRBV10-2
CASSRRISRGEDGYTF
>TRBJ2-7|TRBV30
CAGTSVSYEQYF
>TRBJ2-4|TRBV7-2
CAGSSVKNIQYF
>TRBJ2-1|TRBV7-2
CASSSRHHRLAGDYNEQFF
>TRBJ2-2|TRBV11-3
CASSRYRGPNTGELFF
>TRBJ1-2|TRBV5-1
CASSLDVSNYGYTF
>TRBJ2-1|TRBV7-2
CASSLGGSHYNEQFF
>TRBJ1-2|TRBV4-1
CASSQDFGLVGANYGYTF
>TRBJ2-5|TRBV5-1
CASSLTGLEMETQYF
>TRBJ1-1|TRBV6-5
CASSRQGWNTEAFF